This T cell receptor beta chain was recorded in a study of breast tumors, draining lymph nodes, adjacent tissues. Points from the study as a whole: Data fit most tumor T cells coming from lymph node, expanding in tumor. Tumor repertoires ranked between lymph nodes and nontumor tissue in diversity, with V and J gene preferences. Compared with basal-like, luminal-like tumors shared significantly more repertoire with nontumor tissue.

The lymph nodes were axillary draining lymph nodes from breast cancer patients. One entry per CDR3 protein, called by TCRdb with MiXCR from the multiplex PCR reads. The repertoire holds about 80,000 distinct CDR3 sequences, with about 20% as singletons. Details on this clonotype: Its specificity is not known. Here the CDR3 omits its conserved ending phenylalanine or tryptophan, so a read error is the likely source.

This TCR was sampled from a female donor with breast cancer. Some clones in this sample may be carry-over from other donors' samples. The sequenced material came from axillary lymph node tissue.

The CDR3 coding sequence is TGTGCGACAGGGTACGATCAGCCCCAGCATCTT. This translates into CATGYDQPQHL. The rearrangement uses TRBV6-1 and TRBJ1-5, with TRBD1 identical over 7 bases. Germline CDR1 is MNHNS and CDR2 is SASEGT. This CDR3 contains 11 residues.